The rows below give T cell receptor beta chains drawn from one sample of a study of cytomegalovirus exposure and HLA in healthy donors. The repertoire was sequenced with immunoSEQ multiplex PCR; TCRdb's copy has only in-frame clones and lacks some. The sample lists around 250,000 clones; about nine tenths were seen once. The specimen was PBMCs. Every receptor here comes from a woman in her twenties or thirties in good health and CMV-seronegative. Both conserved end residues are part of each CDR3. Each record gives: CDR3 DNA, CDR3 protein, clone size, J gene, V gene, D gene. D genes are given only for firm matches. Clone size is shown for a subset of rows, as once, few, many or a class of expanded clone.

CDR3nt: TGTGCCAGCAGTAGCGGGAGGGGACTCCGGGATACGCAGTATTTT
CDR3aa: CASSSGRGLRDTQYF
abundance: -
j_gene: TRBJ2-3
v_gene: TRBV28
d_gene: TRBD2

CDR3nt: TGTGCCAGCAGCTTATCTGGGGTTTCCTACGAGCAGTACTTC
CDR3aa: CASSLSGVSYEQYF
abundance: -
j_gene: TRBJ2-7
v_gene: TRBV5-6
d_gene: -

CDR3nt: TGCGCCAGCAGCCAAGATCGGACAGGGGGCGCCGAGCCCCAGCATTTT
CDR3aa: CASSQDRTGGAEPQHF
abundance: -
j_gene: TRBJ1-5
v_gene: TRBV4-1
d_gene: TRBD1

CDR3nt: TGTGCCAGCAGGCGCCTTGATAATGGCTACACCTTC
CDR3aa: CASRRLDNGYTF
abundance: few
j_gene: TRBJ1-2
v_gene: TRBV6-5
d_gene: -

CDR3nt: TGTGCCAGCAGCTTGCACCCTAGCGGAGCCTACGAGCAGTACTTC
CDR3aa: CASSLHPSGAYEQYF
abundance: -
j_gene: TRBJ2-7
v_gene: TRBV7-2
d_gene: TRBD2

CDR3nt: TGCGCCAGCAGCTTGTACGGCGGGGAGACCCAGTACTTC
CDR3aa: CASSLYGGETQYF
abundance: -
j_gene: TRBJ2-5
v_gene: TRBV5-1
d_gene: -

CDR3nt: TGTGCCAGCAGCCCGATAACCTATGGCTACACCTTC
CDR3aa: CASSPITYGYTF
abundance: few
j_gene: TRBJ1-2
v_gene: TRBV13
d_gene: -

CDR3nt: TGTGCCAGCACCCAGGGCGCGGGGAAGCAGTTCTTC
CDR3aa: CASTQGAGKQFF
abundance: once
j_gene: TRBJ2-1
v_gene: TRBV6-6
d_gene: -

CDR3nt: TGTGCCAGCAGCGTAGGATGGTATCAAAGCGGGAGGTTCAATGAGCAGTTCTTC
CDR3aa: CASSVGWYQSGRFNEQFF
abundance: -
j_gene: TRBJ2-1
v_gene: TRBV9
d_gene: TRBD2

CDR3nt: TGTGCCAGCAGTCCAGGAGGCACCTATGGCTACACCTTC
CDR3aa: CASSPGGTYGYTF
abundance: -
j_gene: TRBJ1-2
v_gene: TRBV25-1
d_gene: -

CDR3nt: TGTGCCAGTAGTTCGCGAACTAAGCAGTTCTTC
CDR3aa: CASSSRTKQFF
abundance: -
j_gene: TRBJ2-1
v_gene: TRBV19
d_gene: -

CDR3nt: TGTGCCAGCAGCCCTTGGGGGGATGGAGCCGGGGAGCTGTTTTTT
CDR3aa: CASSPWGDGAGELFF
abundance: -
j_gene: TRBJ2-2
v_gene: TRBV7-3
d_gene: -

CDR3nt: TGTGCCAGCAGCTTGGAGGGGCCCGGGACAGGGCCCTACGAGCAGTACTTC
CDR3aa: CASSLEGPGTGPYEQYF
abundance: -
j_gene: TRBJ2-7
v_gene: TRBV5-6
d_gene: TRBD1

CDR3nt: TGTGCCTGGGCAGGGGGCGCGTCCCCAGATACGCAGTATTTT
CDR3aa: CAWAGGASPDTQYF
abundance: -
j_gene: TRBJ2-3
v_gene: TRBV30
d_gene: TRBD1

CDR3nt: TGTGCCAGCAGTGACCACGGGCTACAAGAGACCCAGTACTTC
CDR3aa: CASSDHGLQETQYF
abundance: -
j_gene: TRBJ2-5
v_gene: TRBV2
d_gene: -

CDR3nt: TGTGCCAGCAGTTGGCGGATTCGGGTTGTGACTGAAGCTTTCTTT
CDR3aa: CASSWRIRVVTEAFF
abundance: few
j_gene: TRBJ1-1
v_gene: TRBV28
d_gene: -

CDR3nt: TGTGCCAGCAGTGAGTACGCTAGCGGGTTCACAGATACGCAGTATTTT
CDR3aa: CASSEYASGFTDTQYF
abundance: -
j_gene: TRBJ2-3
v_gene: TRBV2
d_gene: TRBD2

CDR3nt: TGTGCCAGCCTCAGAAGGGGTGTAGACGAAAAACTGTTTTTT
CDR3aa: CASLRRGVDEKLFF
abundance: -
j_gene: TRBJ1-4
v_gene: TRBV6-6
d_gene: -

CDR3nt: TGTGCCAGCAGTTCCCCGGGACTAGCGGGAGAGACCCAGTACTTC
CDR3aa: CASSSPGLAGETQYF
abundance: -
j_gene: TRBJ2-5
v_gene: TRBV28
d_gene: TRBD2

CDR3nt: TGTGCCAGCGCGGCGACTCATATCAATGAGCAGTTCTTC
CDR3aa: CASAATHINEQFF
abundance: -
j_gene: TRBJ2-1
v_gene: TRBV7-8
d_gene: -

CDR3nt: TGTGCCAGCAGCTTTGGGGATACGCAGTATTTT
CDR3aa: CASSFGDTQYF
abundance: -
j_gene: TRBJ2-3
v_gene: TRBV7-3
d_gene: -

CDR3nt: TGTGCCTGGAGTGGAGGGGTGGGGTATGGCTACACCTTC
CDR3aa: CAWSGGVGYGYTF
abundance: -
j_gene: TRBJ1-2
v_gene: TRBV30
d_gene: -

CDR3nt: TGCGCCAGCAGCTTAGGGACCATGAACTACGAGCAGTACTTC
CDR3aa: CASSLGTMNYEQYF
abundance: many
j_gene: TRBJ2-7
v_gene: TRBV5-1
d_gene: -

CDR3nt: TGTGCCAGTAGGATCCTAGCGGGAGCTTCGGTATACAATGAGCAGTTCTTC
CDR3aa: CASRILAGASVYNEQFF
abundance: once
j_gene: TRBJ2-1
v_gene: TRBV19
d_gene: TRBD2

CDR3nt: TGTGCCAGCAGTGAACGTGGAGGACAGGGAAGATTTAATCAGCCCCAGCATTTT
CDR3aa: CASSERGGQGRFNQPQHF
abundance: -
j_gene: TRBJ1-5
v_gene: TRBV28
d_gene: TRBD1

CDR3nt: TGTGCCAGCAGCTTATTCCATGGACTAGCGGGTTATGAGCAGTTCTTC
CDR3aa: CASSLFHGLAGYEQFF
abundance: -
j_gene: TRBJ2-1
v_gene: TRBV11-2
d_gene: TRBD2

CDR3nt: TGTGCCAGCAGCTTGGATGTACGGTTTTGGGGCTACACCTTC
CDR3aa: CASSLDVRFWGYTF
abundance: -
j_gene: TRBJ1-2
v_gene: TRBV5-8
d_gene: -

CDR3nt: TGCAGCTCCCGACAGGGCGGGGTAGATACGCAGTATTTT
CDR3aa: CSSRQGGVDTQYF
abundance: -
j_gene: TRBJ2-3
v_gene: TRBV29-1
d_gene: -

CDR3nt: TGTGCCAGCAGCGTAGGACGACTAGGAACCACAGATACGCAGTATTTT
CDR3aa: CASSVGRLGTTDTQYF
abundance: -
j_gene: TRBJ2-3
v_gene: TRBV9
d_gene: -

CDR3nt: TGTGCCAGCACCAGAGTAGCGGGAAATGAGCAGTTCTTC
CDR3aa: CASTRVAGNEQFF
abundance: -
j_gene: TRBJ2-1
v_gene: TRBV2
d_gene: TRBD2

CDR3nt: TGTGCCAGCAGTTTAAGTCAGGGGAGCACCGGGGAGCTGTTTTTT
CDR3aa: CASSLSQGSTGELFF
abundance: once
j_gene: TRBJ2-2
v_gene: TRBV28
d_gene: -

CDR3nt: TGCGCCAGCAGTGAGGGGGGTGGGGCTAATGAAAAACTGTTTTTT
CDR3aa: CASSEGGGANEKLFF
abundance: -
j_gene: TRBJ1-4
v_gene: TRBV10-2
d_gene: -

CDR3nt: TGTGCCAGCAGTGATAGCAATCAGCCCCAGCATTTT
CDR3aa: CASSDSNQPQHF
abundance: -
j_gene: TRBJ1-5
v_gene: TRBV28
d_gene: -

CDR3nt: TGTGCCAGCAGCGTAGGGGAGAGGGGGTCGGGTACAGATACGCAGTATTTT
CDR3aa: CASSVGERGSGTDTQYF
abundance: -
j_gene: TRBJ2-3
v_gene: TRBV9
d_gene: -

CDR3nt: TGTGCCAGCAGCCCGGGACTAGCGGACTCCTACGAGCAGTACTTC
CDR3aa: CASSPGLADSYEQYF
abundance: -
j_gene: TRBJ2-7
v_gene: TRBV9
d_gene: TRBD2

CDR3nt: TGCAGCGTCGGAACAGGGGGCGCGGGTGAAAAACTGTTTTTT
CDR3aa: CSVGTGGAGEKLFF
abundance: -
j_gene: TRBJ1-4
v_gene: TRBV29-1
d_gene: TRBD1

CDR3nt: TGTGCCAGCAGCTCCTATCTAAGGAGGAATGAGCAGTTCTTC
CDR3aa: CASSSYLRRNEQFF
abundance: -
j_gene: TRBJ2-1
v_gene: TRBV7-2
d_gene: -

CDR3nt: TGTGCCAGCAGCTTAGGTTTGGGACAGTCCTCTGGAAACACCATATATTTT
CDR3aa: CASSLGLGQSSGNTIYF
abundance: -
j_gene: TRBJ1-3
v_gene: TRBV7-2
d_gene: TRBD1

CDR3nt: TGTGCCAGTAGTAGCCCGACTAGTCCCGACACAGATACGCAGTATTTT
CDR3aa: CASSSPTSPDTDTQYF
abundance: -
j_gene: TRBJ2-3
v_gene: TRBV19
d_gene: -

CDR3nt: TGTGCCAGCAGTTTCGGTCTAGCGGGAGAGGCGCAGTATTTT
CDR3aa: CASSFGLAGEAQYF
abundance: -
j_gene: TRBJ2-3
v_gene: TRBV27
d_gene: TRBD2

CDR3nt: TGCAGCGTTAACTCCCCGGGGGATGAGCAGTTCTTC
CDR3aa: CSVNSPGDEQFF
abundance: -
j_gene: TRBJ2-1
v_gene: TRBV29-1
d_gene: -

CDR3nt: TGTGCCAGCAGCACTCTACCAGGGAGTGCCAAAAACATTCAGTACTTC
CDR3aa: CASSTLPGSAKNIQYF
abundance: -
j_gene: TRBJ2-4
v_gene: TRBV27
d_gene: -

CDR3nt: TGCGCCAGCAGCTTGGCCCCGGGGGCGGGCGCTTTCTTT
CDR3aa: CASSLAPGAGAFF
abundance: -
j_gene: TRBJ1-1
v_gene: TRBV5-1
d_gene: -

CDR3nt: TGTGCCAGCTCACCCCTCTCGGACGGGGAGCTGTTTTTT
CDR3aa: CASSPLSDGELFF
abundance: -
j_gene: TRBJ2-2
v_gene: TRBV18
d_gene: -

CDR3nt: TGTGCCAGCAGTCTCCCGGGACAGGGGGACGAGCAGTACTTC
CDR3aa: CASSLPGQGDEQYF
abundance: -
j_gene: TRBJ2-7
v_gene: TRBV28
d_gene: TRBD1